This T cell receptor beta chain was recovered during a study of glioma-infiltrating T cells. Findings of the study overall: Tissue and blood shared very few CDR3 sequences. Above-expected tissue-blood divergence occurred in all gliomas, most in low-grade ones.

Trimming removed 3 bases from V and 3 bases from J, with 12 bases in between. CDR3 size: 16 residues. Per the germline V gene, CDR1 is LNHNV and CDR2 is YYDKDF (reference sequence). This clonotype was recorded at least ten times. Antigen specificity is unknown. The iRepertoire nested amplicon-rescue multiplex PCR amplified TCR alpha and beta CDR3s from RNA. Tissue mRNA or PBMC total RNA, roughly 90-400 ng, went into one-step reverse transcription and amplification. In TCRdb, the multiplex PCR reads were re-called with MiXCR into one record per CDR3 protein. The table includes some 190,000 distinct CDR3 sequences, about 32% detected once.

The chain links TRBV15 to TRBJ2-6; no clear D gene. This sequence was found in a human donor with low-grade glioma or glioblastoma, undergoing nonglioma brain surgery, or in good health (not recorded which). Sequencing used glioma tissue, nonneoplastic brain tissue, or PBMCs (not recorded which). CDR3 DNA sequence: TGTGCCACCAGCAGTAGCCTGTACGTTGGGGCCAACGTCCTGACTTTC. As protein: CATSSSLYVGANVLTF.